Below, one T cell receptor beta chain is given with its context. Its antigen is as yet unknown. The sample belongs to a study of cytomegalovirus exposure and HLA in healthy donors. General observations from the study: It was shown in a later analysis that HLA-associated TCR beta chains were more clonally expanded than other, equally common chains.

With 4 bases clipped from V and 2 bases from J, the junction kept 8 bases outside the gene matches. The germline V gene has CDR1 WNHNN and CDR2 SYGVQD (reference sequence). CDR3 length equals 16 residues. This PCR relied on a set of 60 Vbeta primers and 13 Jbeta primers. Only in-frame clones appear in the TCRdb table, and some are missing; sequencing was by immunoSEQ multiplex PCR. The sample holds 65,000 or so clones; roughly 80% are singletons and the top ten take roughly 3.3%. The chain joins TRBV10-1 to TRBJ2-3; 8 nucleotides align to TRBD2. The TCR was taken from a woman in her thirties or forties in good health and CMV-seropositive. Sequences were obtained from PBMCs. CDR3 DNA sequence: TGCGCCAGCAGTGCCGGGACTAGGGGATTCACAGATACGCAGTATTTT. This sequence encodes CASSAGTRGFTDTQYF.